Reported below is one T cell receptor beta chain. These data are taken from a study of T-cell memory formation after mild COVID-19. Study-level background: Largely donor-specific TCR clusters were found.

TCRdb reprocessed the 5' RACE reads with MiXCR, giving one entry per CDR3 protein. There are some 600,000 distinct CDR3 sequences in the sample; 17% occur only once, and about 8.1% lies in the top ten. This TCR came from an adult woman who had mild COVID-19 (a few samples of this study predate the infection). Cell type and time point are not known. Sequenced input: PBMCs or a T cell subset sorted from them (not recorded which).

The CDR3 here is CASSSGGQSATLHF. For the CDR3, the DNA is TGTGCCAGCAGTTCCGGGGGACAGTCTGCAACCCTCCACTTT. The V and J genes are TRBV12-3 or TRBV12-4 and TRBJ1-6; the match to TRBD1 covers 7 bases. The CDR3 runs to 14 residues. V shed 4 bases, J shed 14 bases, and the junction held 11 bases outside the gene matches.